This T cell receptor beta chain was sequenced in a study of PD-1 blockade in classical Hodgkin lymphoma. Sequencing was performed with immunoSEQ multiplex PCR; in TCRdb, only in-frame clones are kept and a portion is missing. The sample records fewer than 70,000 clones, 88% being singletons. With no exception, relapse followed autologous stem cell transplantation in all patients, and brentuximab vedotin exposure varied. Complete response, partial response or progressive disease constituted the best responses recorded. The germline gives CDR1 SEHNR, CDR2 FQNEAQ (reference sequence). The CDR3 spans 15 residues. V lost 5 bases to trimming and J lost 6 bases, with 20 bases between them.

The chain recombines TRBV7-9 with TRBJ2-7, with TRBD1 as a possible D gene (5 bases). This specimen consisted of peripheral blood mononuclear cells (PBMCs), obtained before the second cycle of nivolumab. The receptor was derived from a human donor with classical Hodgkin lymphoma. CDR3 DNA: TGTGCCAGCAGCATTAGTGGCAGGGCTGGTGGCGAGCAGTACTTC. This sequence encodes CASSISGRAGGEQYF.